The T cell receptor beta chain under discussion was sequenced for a study of post-analysis software for immune sequencing data. Germline CDR1 SNHLY, CDR2 FYNNEI. V lost 3 bases, J lost 8 bases, and 7 bases stayed unmatched. The CDR3 covers 15 residues. Unique molecular identifiers tagged the TCR beta cDNA libraries. TCRdb analysed the PCR reads with MiXCR anew, one entry per CDR3 protein. The repertoire consists of approximately 630,000 distinct CDR3 sequences, with approximately 59% occurring once and the leading ten covering approximately 11%. Findings and caveats of the study: Five TRBV segments (TRBV5-6, TRBV5-1 and TRBV20-1 among them) occurred more frequently in patients than in controls.

This clonotype was observed a handful of times. Its antigen is not identified. V is TRBV2 and J is TRBJ2-1; TRBD1 agrees at 10 bases. Material for sequencing was blood. The TCR originated in a girl aged 2-15 years with multiple sclerosis. The CDR3: CASSESGTGVHEQFF. The CDR3 region has the DNA TGTGCCAGCAGTGAGAGCGGGACAGGGGTACATGAGCAGTTCTTC. Variable domain in full (rest from reference TRBV2 and TRBJ2-1): EPEVTQTPSHQVTQMGQEVILRCVPISNHLYFYWYRQILGQKVEFLVSFYNNEISEKSEIFDDQFSVERPDGSNFTLKIRSTKLEDSAMYFCASSESGTGVHEQFFGPGTRLTVL.